The 18 T cell receptor beta chains reported below all come from one sample, sequenced in a study of human T cells and chemical hapten exposure. Treatment indicated: therapeutic diphenylcyclopropenone sensitization with weekly scalp DPC. Individual cDNA molecules in this library carried unique molecular identifiers. TCRdb fed the reads into MiXCR, producing one record per CDR3 protein. The data contain around 2,700 distinct CDR3 sequences, 40% to 45% of them singletons. The sample was whole blood, taken before DPC sensitization or 2, 6, or about 24 weeks after (not recorded which). The receptors come from an adult with alopecia areata. Some clones in this sample may be carry-over from other donors' samples. This table probably holds off-target reads from a library built for another chain.

The V and J genes are TRBV12-3 or TRBV12-4 and TRBJ2-3; D tentatively reads TRBD1 or TRBD2 (5 bases each). CDR3 length: 14 residues. Trimming pared 2 bases from V and 5 bases from J, leaving 11 bases between. The CDR3 DNA sequence: TGTGCCAGCAGTTTAACACTAGGGGAAGATACGCAGTATTTT. This encodes CASSLTLGEDTQYF.

The rearrangement joins TRBV9 to TRBJ2-2; the D is unclear. V dropped 0 bases and J dropped 0 bases, with 12 bases sitting between them. The CDR3 consists of 17 residues. CDR1 and CDR2 from the germline V gene are SGDLS and YYNGEE. The CDR3 sequence is CASSVAALLANTGELFF. In nucleotides, the CDR3 is TGTGCCAGCAGCGTAGCGGCCTTGCTAGCGAACACCGGGGAGCTGTTTTTT.

The rearrangement joins TRBV7-9 to TRBJ2-3; the D is unclear. V was clipped by 1 base and J by 10 bases, with 15 bases between them. The CDR3 runs 14 residues. CDR1 is SEHNR, CDR2 FQNEAQ, per germline (reference sequence). CDR3 nucleotides: TGTGCCAGCAGCTTAGTATTGGCTTATCAGCCGCAGTATTTT. Encoded protein: CASSLVLAYQPQYF.

The chain employs TRBV4-3 and TRBJ2-2; D call uncertain. Trimming shortened V by 1 base and J by 2 bases, and 5 bases separated the two germline ends. The CDR3 runs 14 residues. In germline, CDR1 is LGHNA, CDR2 YSLEER. The CDR3 DNA follows: TGCGCCAGCAGCCAAGTATCCAACACCGGGGAGCTGTTTTTT. It encodes CASSQVSNTGELFF.

The rearrangement joins TRBV18 to TRBJ2-7; possibly TRBD1 for D (5 bases). The germline V and J ends were trimmed by 2 bases and 2 bases, with 13 bases remaining between them. CDR3 length: 15 amino acids. Germline CDR1 and CDR2: KGHSH and LQKENI. The CDR3 protein is CASSPRRLDTYEQYF. As DNA, the CDR3 is TGTGCCAGCTCACCAAGGCGGCTGGACACCTACGAGCAGTACTTC.

The sample holds a few counts of this clonotype. The chain employs TRBV7-9 and TRBJ2-1; 8 bases are shared with TRBD2. With 5 bases clipped from V and 7 bases from J, the junction kept 7 bases outside the gene matches. In germline, CDR1 is SEHNR, CDR2 FQNEAQ (reference sequence). The CDR3 covers 14 residues. CDR3 DNA: TGTGCCAGCAGCCCGAGCGGGAGCATGAATGAGCAGTTCTTC. Amino acid sequence: CASSPSGSMNEQFF.

This clonotype was recorded only once. V is TRBV7-2 and J is TRBJ2-2; no firm D call. The germline V gene has CDR1 SGHTA and CDR2 FQGNSA. The CDR3 is 15 residues long. Trimming pared 5 bases from V and 2 bases from J, leaving 12 bases between. The CDR3 sequence: CASSPLPLNTGELFF. CDR3 bases: TGTGCCAGCAGCCCTCTTCCGCTTAACACCGGGGAGCTGTTTTTT.

The chain links TRBV7-3 to TRBJ2-7; 7 bases line up with TRBD2. This CDR3 comprises 15 residues. Trimming removed 8 bases from V and 0 bases from J; junction bases left unmatched: 10. CDR1 is SGHTA, CDR2 FQGTGA, per germline. CDR3 nucleotide sequence: TGTGCCAGCGCTACCTCCGGGACTAACTCCTACGAGCAGTACTTC. It yields the protein CASATSGTNSYEQYF.

Here the CDR3 reads CASSQKDGDMVAYEQYF. The CDR3 region has the DNA TGTGCCAGCAGCCAAAAAGACGGGGACATGGTAGCCTACGAGCAGTACTTC. This chain joins TRBV4-2 and TRBJ2-7; tentatively, D is TRBD1 (6 bases). The germline gives CDR1 LGHNA, CDR2 YNFKEQ. V lost 2 bases, J lost 2 bases, and 19 bases lay in between. The CDR3 sequence is 17 residues long.

The chain uses TRBV19 and TRBJ2-1; possibly TRBD1 for D (6 bases). This CDR3 has 14 residues. V was trimmed by 6 bases and J by 7 bases, leaving 16 bases between them. The V gene's germline CDR1 is LNHDA and CDR2 SQIVND (reference sequence). CDR3 DNA: TGTGCCAGTAGCTCCCCTGGGGGCAGGAATGAGCAGTTCTTC. This gives the protein CASSSPGGRNEQFF.

This chain joins TRBV7-9 and TRBJ2-3; possibly TRBD1 or TRBD2 for D (5 bases each). V dropped 5 bases and J dropped 6 bases, with 21 bases sitting between them. Germline V gene lookup returns CDR1 SEHNR and CDR2 FQNEAQ (reference sequence). CDR3 size: 16 residues. CDR3 sequence reads: CASSQGRTEVGDTQYF. In DNA, the CDR3 is TGTGCCAGCAGCCAGGGACGGACGGAGGTGGGGGATACGCAGTATTTT.

In its sample, this clonotype was seen a few times. The V and J genes are TRBV20-1 and TRBJ2-5, with TRBD2 matching 13 bases. This CDR3 is 16 amino acids long. With V trimmed by 3 bases and J by 5 bases, 9 bases remained unmatched. Germline V lookup: CDR1 DFQATT, CDR2 SNEGSKA (reference sequence). CDR3 loop: CSASRGLAGLLETQYF. In nucleotides, the CDR3 is TGCAGTGCTAGCCGGGGACTAGCGGGATTGCTGGAGACCCAGTACTTC.

The rearrangement joins TRBV21-1 to TRBJ2-5; no DNA check was done on the table's D call, TRBD1. TRBV21-1 is a known pseudogene. The CDR3 consists of 19 residues. The chain's CDR3 is CASRTPPPISRGEGETQYF. For the CDR3, the DNA is TGTGCCAGCAGGACTCCACCGCCTATTAGCAGGGGGGAAGGGGAGACCCAGTACTTC.

The chain links TRBV12-3 or TRBV12-4 to TRBJ2-5; 9 nucleotides line up with TRBD2. The CDR3 has 14 residues. V lost 6 bases, J lost 7 bases, and 9 bases stayed unmatched. The CDR3 DNA sequence: TGTGCCAGCAGCATAGCGGGGGACCCCAGGACCCAGTACTTC. Translating it yields CASSIAGDPRTQYF.

The J gene is TRBJ2-7, the V gene TRBV4-2; 11 nucleotides agree with TRBD2. The CDR3 is 16 residues long. Germline loops: CDR1 LGHNA, CDR2 YNFKEQ. Trimming cost V 0 bases and J 3 bases; bases outside gene matches: 4. The CDR3 sequence: CASSQDELAGVYEQYF. CDR3 sequence (DNA): TGTGCCAGCAGCCAAGATGAACTAGCGGGAGTCTACGAGCAGTACTTC.

The V and J genes are TRBV10-3 and TRBJ2-5; TRBD2 matches 9 bases. The germline V gene has CDR1 ENHRY and CDR2 SYGVKD. J was trimmed by 5 bases and V by 8 bases; bases with no gene match: 3. The CDR3 consists of 12 residues. CDR3 residues: CAIGTSYETQYF. DNA for the CDR3: TGTGCCATCGGGACTAGCTACGAGACCCAGTACTTC.

This chain joins TRBV19 and TRBJ2-1; 15 bases line up with TRBD2. This CDR3 has 18 amino acids. The germline V gene has CDR1 LNHDA and CDR2 SQIVND (reference sequence). The J segment lost 7 bases and the V segment lost 3 bases, leaving 10 bases of the junction unmatched. CDR3 nucleotides: TGTGCCAGTAGTATCCTCGGACTAGCGGGAGGGCCGCGGAATGAGCAGTTCTTC. This sequence encodes CASSILGLAGGPRNEQFF.

This clonotype was observed a few times. The V call is TRBV21-1, the J call TRBJ2-3; the table's TRBD1 call for D was not verified on the DNA. TRBV21-1 is deemed a pseudogene. The CDR3 has 15 amino acids. This CDR3 is CASNPGQDSTDTQYF. The CDR3 bases are TGTGCCAGCAACCCGGGACAGGACAGCACAGATACGCAGTATTTT.